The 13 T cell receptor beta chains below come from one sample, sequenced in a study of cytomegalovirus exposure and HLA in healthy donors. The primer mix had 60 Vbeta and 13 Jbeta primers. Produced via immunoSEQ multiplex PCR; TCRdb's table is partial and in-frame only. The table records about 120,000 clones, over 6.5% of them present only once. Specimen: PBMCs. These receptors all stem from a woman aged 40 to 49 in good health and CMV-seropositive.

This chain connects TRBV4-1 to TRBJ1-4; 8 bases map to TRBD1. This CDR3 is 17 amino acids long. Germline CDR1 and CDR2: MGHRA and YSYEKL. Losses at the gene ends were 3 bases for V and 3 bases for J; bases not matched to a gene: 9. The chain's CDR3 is CASSQPDRAPSNEKLFF. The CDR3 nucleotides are TGCGCCAGCAGCCAGCCGGACAGGGCTCCCTCTAATGAAAAACTGTTTTTT.

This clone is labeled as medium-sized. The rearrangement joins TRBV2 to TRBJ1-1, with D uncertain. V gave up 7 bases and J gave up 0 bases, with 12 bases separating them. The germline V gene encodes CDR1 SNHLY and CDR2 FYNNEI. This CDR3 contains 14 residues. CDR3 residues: CASNSRRMNTEAFF. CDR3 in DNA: TGTGCCAGCAATTCGCGCAGGATGAACACTGAAGCTTTCTTT.

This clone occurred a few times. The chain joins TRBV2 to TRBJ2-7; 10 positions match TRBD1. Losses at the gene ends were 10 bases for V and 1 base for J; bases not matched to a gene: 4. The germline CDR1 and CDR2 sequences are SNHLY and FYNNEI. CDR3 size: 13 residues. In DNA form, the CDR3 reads TGTGCCACCAAGGACAGGGGGTCCTACGAGCAGTACTTC. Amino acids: CATKDRGSYEQYF.

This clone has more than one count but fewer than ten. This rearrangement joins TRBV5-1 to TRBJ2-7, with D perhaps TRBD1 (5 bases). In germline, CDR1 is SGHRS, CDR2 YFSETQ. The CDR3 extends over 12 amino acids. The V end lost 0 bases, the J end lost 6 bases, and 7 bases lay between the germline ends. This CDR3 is CASSLVGAEQYF. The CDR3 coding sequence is TGCGCCAGCAGCTTGGTAGGGGCCGAGCAGTACTTC.

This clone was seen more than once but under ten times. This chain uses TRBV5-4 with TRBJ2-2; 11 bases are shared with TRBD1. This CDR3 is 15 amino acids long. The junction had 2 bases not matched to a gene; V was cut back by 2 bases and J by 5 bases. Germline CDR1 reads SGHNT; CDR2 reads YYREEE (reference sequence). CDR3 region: CASSLGTGGTGELFF. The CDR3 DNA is TGTGCCAGCAGCTTAGGGACAGGGGGAACCGGGGAGCTGTTTTTT. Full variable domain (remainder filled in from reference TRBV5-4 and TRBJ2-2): ETGVTQSPTHLIKTRGQQVTLRCSSQSGHNTVSWYQQALGQGPQFIFQYYREEENGRGNFPPRFSGLQFPNYSSELNVNALELDDSALYLCASSLGTGGTGELFFGEGSRLTVL.

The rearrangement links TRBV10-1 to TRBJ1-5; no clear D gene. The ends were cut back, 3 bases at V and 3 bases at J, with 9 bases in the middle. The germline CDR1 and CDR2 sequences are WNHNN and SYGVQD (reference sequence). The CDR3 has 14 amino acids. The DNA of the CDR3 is TGCGCCAGCAGTGATGGCGGGTACAATCAGCCCCAGCATTTT. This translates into CASSDGGYNQPQHF.

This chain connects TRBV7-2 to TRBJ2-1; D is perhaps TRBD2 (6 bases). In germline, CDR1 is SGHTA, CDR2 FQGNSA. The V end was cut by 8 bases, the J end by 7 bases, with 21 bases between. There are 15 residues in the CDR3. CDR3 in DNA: TGTGCCAGCGTAAGGGACTCGACTTCGGGGAATGAGCAGTTCTTC. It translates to CASVRDSTSGNEQFF.

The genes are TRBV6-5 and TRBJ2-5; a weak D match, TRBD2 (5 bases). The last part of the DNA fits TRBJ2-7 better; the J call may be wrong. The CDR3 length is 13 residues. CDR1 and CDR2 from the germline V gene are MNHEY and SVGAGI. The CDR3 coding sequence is TGTGCCAGCAGTTACTCGACTAAATACGAGCAGTACTTC. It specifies CASSYSTKYEQYF.

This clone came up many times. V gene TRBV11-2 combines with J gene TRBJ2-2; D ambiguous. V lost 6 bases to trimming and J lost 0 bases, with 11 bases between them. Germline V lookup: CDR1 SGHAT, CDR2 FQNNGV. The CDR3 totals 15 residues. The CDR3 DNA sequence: TGTGCCAGCAGACGTAGCCACTCGAACACCGGGGAGCTGTTTTTT. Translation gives CASRRSHSNTGELFF.

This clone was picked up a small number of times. The CDR3 here is CSGKRTSGGQPQYF. The DNA for the CDR3 is TGCAGCGGAAAGAGGACTAGCGGGGGGCAACCCCAGTACTTC. V is TRBV29-1 and J is TRBJ2-5, with 14 bases identical to TRBD2. J was trimmed by 9 bases and V by 7 bases; bases with no gene match: 10. Germline CDR1 SQVTM, CDR2 ANQGSEA. The CDR3 consists of 14 residues.

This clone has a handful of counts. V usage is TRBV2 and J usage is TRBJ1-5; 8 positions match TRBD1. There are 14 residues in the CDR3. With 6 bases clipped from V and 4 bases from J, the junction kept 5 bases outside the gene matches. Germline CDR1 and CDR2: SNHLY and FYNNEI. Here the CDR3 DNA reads TGTGCCAGCAGCTTGGACAGGGTAAATCAGCCCCAGCATTTT. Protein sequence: CASSLDRVNQPQHF.

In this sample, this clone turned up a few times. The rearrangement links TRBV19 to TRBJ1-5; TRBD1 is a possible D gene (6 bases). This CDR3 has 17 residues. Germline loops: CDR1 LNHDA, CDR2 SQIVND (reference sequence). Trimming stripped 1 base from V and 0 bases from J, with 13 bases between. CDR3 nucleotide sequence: TGTGCCAGTAGTATAGTTAGGGACACCTATAGCAATCAGCCCCAGCATTTT. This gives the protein CASSIVRDTYSNQPQHF.

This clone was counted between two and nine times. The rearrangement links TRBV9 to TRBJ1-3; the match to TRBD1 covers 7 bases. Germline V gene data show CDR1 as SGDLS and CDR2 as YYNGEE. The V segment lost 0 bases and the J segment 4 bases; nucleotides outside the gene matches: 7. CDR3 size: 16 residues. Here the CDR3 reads CASSVGDREAGNTIYF. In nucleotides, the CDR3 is TGTGCCAGCAGCGTAGGAGACAGGGAGGCCGGAAACACCATATATTTT. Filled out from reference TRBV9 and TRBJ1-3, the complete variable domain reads DSGVTQTPKHLITATGQRVTLRCSPRSGDLSVYWYQQSLDQGLQFLIQYYNGEERAKGNILERFSAQQFPDLHSELNLSSLELGDSALYFCASSVGDREAGNTIYFGEGSWLTVV.